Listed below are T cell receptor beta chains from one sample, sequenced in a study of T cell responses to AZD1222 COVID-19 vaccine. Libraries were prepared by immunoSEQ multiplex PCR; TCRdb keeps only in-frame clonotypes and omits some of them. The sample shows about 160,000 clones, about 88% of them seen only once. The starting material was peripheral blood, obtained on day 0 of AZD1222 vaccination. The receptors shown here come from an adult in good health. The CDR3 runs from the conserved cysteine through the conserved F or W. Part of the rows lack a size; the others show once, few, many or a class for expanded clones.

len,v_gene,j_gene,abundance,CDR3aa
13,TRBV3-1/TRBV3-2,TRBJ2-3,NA,CASSGQATDTQYF
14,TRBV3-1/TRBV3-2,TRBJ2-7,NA,CASSLGTGFYEQYF
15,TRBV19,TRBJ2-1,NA,CASSFLAGVYNEQFF
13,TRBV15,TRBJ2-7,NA,CATSRDAPYEQYF
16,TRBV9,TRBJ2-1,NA,CASSSRGETSYNEQFF
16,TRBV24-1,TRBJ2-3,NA,CATSDPSARSSDTQYF
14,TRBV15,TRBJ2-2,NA,CATSREVSAGELFF
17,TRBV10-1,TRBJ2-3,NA,CASSESPIAGAADTQYF
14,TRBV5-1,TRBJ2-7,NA,CASSLVVSSYEQYF
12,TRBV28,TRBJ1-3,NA,CTSRGSGNTIYF
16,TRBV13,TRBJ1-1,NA,CASSLVSSGGNPEAFF
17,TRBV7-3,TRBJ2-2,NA,CASSLGREEANTGELFF
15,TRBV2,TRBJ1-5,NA,CASSWGLGSNQPQHF
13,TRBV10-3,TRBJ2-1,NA,CATGTSGYNEQFF
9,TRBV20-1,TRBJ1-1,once,CKWGAEAFF
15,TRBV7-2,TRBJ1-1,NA,CASSLVPDLNTEAFF
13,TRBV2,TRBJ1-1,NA,CASSGGGNTEAFF
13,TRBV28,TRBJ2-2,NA,CASTLILYGELFF
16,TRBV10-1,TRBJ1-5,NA,CASSERIQGCNQPQHF
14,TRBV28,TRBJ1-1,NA,CASSLPQGGAEAFF
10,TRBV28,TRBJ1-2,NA,CATYRDGYTF
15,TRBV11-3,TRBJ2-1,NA,CASSSGQGGYNEQFF
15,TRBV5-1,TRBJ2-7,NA,CASSPTGGTTYEQYF
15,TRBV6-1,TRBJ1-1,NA,CASSEAETGGTEAFF
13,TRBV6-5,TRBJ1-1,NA,CASSVEEDTEAFF
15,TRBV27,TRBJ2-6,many,CASSLAGPGANVLTF
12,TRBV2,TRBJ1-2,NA,CASSENGVGYTF
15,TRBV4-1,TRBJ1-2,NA,CASSQDPTASMGYTF
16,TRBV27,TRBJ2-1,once,CASSPIIGTGTMKQFF
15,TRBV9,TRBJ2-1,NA,CASSQTPPPYNEQFF
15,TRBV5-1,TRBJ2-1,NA,CASSLGQGSYNEQFF
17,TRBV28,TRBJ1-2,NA,CASSSPGQGSFPYGYTF
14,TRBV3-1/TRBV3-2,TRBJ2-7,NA,CASSPAGSLYEQYF
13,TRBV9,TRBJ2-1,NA,CASSVSVPNEQFF
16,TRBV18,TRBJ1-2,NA,CASSRDRGQTNYGYTF
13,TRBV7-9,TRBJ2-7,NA,CASSLVSTHEQYF
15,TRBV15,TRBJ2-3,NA,CATSRTSGSPDTQYF
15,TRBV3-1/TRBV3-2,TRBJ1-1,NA,CASSPLRNMNTEAFF
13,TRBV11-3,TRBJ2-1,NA,CASREGSGGEQFF
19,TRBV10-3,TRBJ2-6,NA,CAISDNRGLAREGANVLTF
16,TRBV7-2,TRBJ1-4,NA,CASSLISDATNEKLFF
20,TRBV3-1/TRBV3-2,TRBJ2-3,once,CASSPRDRGLAGKGTDTQYF
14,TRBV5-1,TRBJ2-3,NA,CASARESREDTQYF
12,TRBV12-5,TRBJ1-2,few,CASGLVGRGYTF
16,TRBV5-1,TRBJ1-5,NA,CASSLGTANSNQPQHF
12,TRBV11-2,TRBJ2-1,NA,CASRPQDNEQFF
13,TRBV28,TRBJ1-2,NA,CASSFPPLYGYTF
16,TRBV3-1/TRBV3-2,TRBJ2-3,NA,CASSQARGRSADTQYF